This TCR beta chain was sequenced in a study of beta chain features in type 1 diabetes. Expressed TCRB transcripts were sequenced because the entire RNA isolate underwent reverse transcription. TCRdb's table, derived via immunoSEQ multiplex PCR, lists solely in-frame clones and lacks some. This sample has about 260,000 clones, with roughly 21% found just once. The V end lost 5 bases, the J end lost 3 bases, and 10 bases lay between the germline ends. The CDR3 covers 13 residues. CDR1 and CDR2 from the germline V gene are SGHTA and FQGTGA. This clone turned up a few times. What it binds is unknown. Findings and limits, study-wide: Moderate but significant shortening of TCRB CDR3s was recorded in all four CD4+ subsets from Type 1 diabetes patients. Fewer insertions but more deletions were seen at VDJ junctions in type 1 diabetes patients.

The chain joins TRBV7-3 to TRBJ1-1; D gene uncertain. The TCR originated in a woman in her thirties or forties with type 1 diabetes. The sample comprised naive CD4+ T cells from blood. The CDR3 sequence: CASSLKRDTEAFF. The CDR3 nucleotides read TGTGCCAGCAGCCTCAAGAGAGACACTGAAGCTTTCTTT.